The present T cell receptor (beta chain) was sequenced within a study of vaccination effects on CD4 cells after COVID-19. Study-wide results and limits: Spike-reactive clones in convalescents after vaccination were chiefly newly vaccine-induced. After vaccination, at late timepoints, clones induced by infection and by vaccine contracted markedly.

The germline gives CDR1 SNHLY, CDR2 FYNNEI. With 8 bases removed from V and 3 bases from J, the gap between germline ends came to 16 bases. This CDR3 contains 15 residues. Using immunoSEQ multiplex PCR, the repertoire was profiled, and TCRdb retains in-frame clones only, with some absent. This sample carries about 66,000 clones, 65% to 75% of them seen once, and the ten largest clones take roughly 23%. Concerning this clone: Its antigen is unidentified.

CD4+ T cell isolation took place after 10 days of culture. This individual tested PCR-positive for SARS-CoV-2 infection between March and December 2020. Cells had half their medium changed to IL-2 medium on days 3 and 7. The specimen comprised CD4+ T cells from PBMCs cultured without peptide, sampled before COVID-19 vaccination. The sequence was collected from a human donor who had a prior SARS-CoV-2 infection. The V and J genes are TRBV2 and TRBJ1-4; D call uncertain. The CDR3 loop reads CASREGRVANEKLFF. As DNA, the CDR3 is TGTGCCAGCCGAGAAGGGAGGGTGGCTAATGAAAAACTGTTTTTT.